The 9 T cell receptor beta chains given below trace back to one sample, sequenced in a study of cytotoxic CD8 clonotypes in ibrutinib-treated CLL. Profiling relied on immunoSEQ multiplex PCR, and the TCRdb table lists in-frame clones only, not all of them. Of about 160,000 clones listed, approximately 90% are singletons. Sequences were derived from PBMCs, sampled at disease progression, from a patient treated with ibrutinib. These TCRs come from a human donor with chronic lymphocytic leukemia.

The chain couples TRBV28 to TRBJ2-1; D ambiguous. V was trimmed by 6 bases and J by 3 bases, leaving 15 bases between them. This CDR3 contains 15 residues. CDR1 and CDR2 (germline): MDHEN, SYDVKM. For the CDR3, the DNA is TGTGCCAGCAGCCTTAGCTCGGCTAGCTACAATGAGCAGTTCTTC. It yields the protein CASSLSSASYNEQFF.

The V and J genes are TRBV6-5 and TRBJ1-1; no definite D call. Between the trimmed V and J ends, which lost 4 bases and 1 base, there was a span of 10 bases. This CDR3 has 14 amino acids. Germline V gives CDR1 MNHEY, CDR2 SVGAGI. CDR3: CASSFFDGNTEAFF. The CDR3 bases are TGTGCCAGCAGTTTTTTCGACGGGAACACTGAAGCTTTCTTT.

V gene TRBV4-2 combines with J gene TRBJ2-7; tentatively, D is TRBD1 (6 bases). V lost 0 bases and J 1 base, leaving 16 bases between the germline ends. This CDR3 has 17 amino acids. CDR1 and CDR2 from the germline V gene are LGHNA and YNFKEQ. The CDR3 reads CASSQDSDRLPSYEQYF. Here the CDR3 DNA reads TGTGCCAGCAGCCAAGATAGTGACAGGCTACCATCCTACGAGCAGTACTTC.

As concerns this clone: The same CDR3 can be traced to other DNA sequences in this sample. The rearrangement uses TRBV27 and TRBJ2-1; D not certain. V was trimmed by 4 bases and J by 1 base, leaving 5 bases between them. There are 13 residues in the CDR3. From germline, CDR1 is MNHEY and CDR2 SMNVEV (reference sequence). The CDR3 DNA reads as TGTGCCAGCAGTTGGGCATCCTACAATGAGCAGTTCTTC. As protein: CASSWASYNEQFF.

The chain links TRBV5-4 to TRBJ1-1, with D unresolved. The CDR3 is 14 amino acids. Germline V gene data show CDR1 as SGHNT and CDR2 as YYREEE (reference sequence). V was pared by 0 bases and J by 5 bases, with 11 bases between. The CDR3 here is CASSLVEGYTEAFF. CDR3 coding DNA: TGTGCCAGCAGCTTGGTAGAAGGGTATACTGAAGCTTTCTTT.

V gene TRBV28 combines with J gene TRBJ1-1, with D perhaps matching TRBD1 (6 bases). This CDR3 comprises 16 residues. Per the germline V gene, CDR1 is MDHEN and CDR2 is SYDVKM. V was pared by 5 bases and J by 1 base, with 17 bases between. The chain's CDR3 is CASSRTTGFGNTEAFF. The CDR3 DNA reads TGTGCCAGCAGTCGGACTACAGGGTTTGGGAACACTGAAGCTTTCTTT.

The chain's CDR3 is CASSSGTGELFF. The CDR3 DNA is TGTGCCAGCAGCTCAGGGACCGGGGAGCTGTTTTTT. The rearrangement uses TRBV7-8 and TRBJ2-2; TRBD1 might be the D (5 bases). Deletions cut 4 bases from V and 5 bases from J, with 5 bases between. The CDR3 extends over 12 amino acids. Germline loops: CDR1 SGHVS, CDR2 FQNEAQ.

The rearrangement uses TRBV7-3 and TRBJ2-7; possible D gene TRBD1, 5 bases. This CDR3 is built from 16 residues. V was trimmed by 5 bases and J by 4 bases, leaving 21 bases between them. Germline V gives CDR1 SGHTA, CDR2 FQGTGA. The CDR3 DNA follows: TGTGCCAGCAGCCCCCACGGCGTGCAGGGTAGTTACGAGCAGTACTTC. Translating gives CASSPHGVQGSYEQYF.

The chain is built from TRBV11-2 and TRBJ1-1, with TRBD1 matching over 9 bases. This CDR3 is built from 19 residues. After removal of 1 base from V and 3 bases from J, the junction contained 15 bases not matched to a gene. Looked up from germline, CDR1 is SGHAT and CDR2 is FQNNGV. The CDR3 DNA follows: TGTGCCAGCAGCTTAGCCTTTCCCCGGGACAGGGAAGGTTACACTGAAGCTTTCTTT. It translates to CASSLAFPRDREGYTEAFF.